This TCR beta chain was captured by sequencing in a study of T cell changes during pregnancy in multiple sclerosis (dated by TCRdb to about 2019). With regard to the full study: The study looked at changes in the T cell repertoire across pregnancy in women with multiple sclerosis.

Library preparation was by the immunoSEQ multiplex PCR assay. In TCRdb, the immuneACCESS table is reduced to in-frame sequences with V and J assigned. These tables do not hold every clone; where another copy was compared, an unresolved V gene accounts for under half, and the others remain unexplained. Within this sample are under 70,000 clones, with roughly 93% of them counted one time only. The ten largest clones take up 1% to 1.5% of the sample. Remarks on this clone: Which antigen it targets is not known. Base qualities are not at hand, and no much larger clone is one base apart.

From its cysteine to its phenylalanine, the CDR3 spans 16 amino acids. Only the CDR3 DNA is retained, 48 bases long and in frame from the first base. As encoded in the germline V gene, CDR1 is SGHVS while CDR2 is FQNEAQ. V has 4 bases trimmed and J has 6 bases trimmed; junction bases matching no gene number 11. Sample: peripheral blood, taken in the second trimester of pregnancy. Here the chain combines TRBV7-8 and TRBJ1-5, with 8 central nucleotides matching TRBD1. This TCR came from a female donor with multiple sclerosis, enrolled in a pregnancy study. DNA sequence: TGTGCCAGCAGCTCTACGAGCAGGGGGCGGTTTCAGCCCCAGCATTTT. Its translation reads: CASSSTSRGRFQPQHF.